Listed here are 24 T cell receptor beta chains from one sample, sequenced in a study of cytomegalovirus exposure and HLA in healthy donors. The PCR was carried out with 60 Vbeta primers and 13 Jbeta primers. Generated by immunoSEQ multiplex PCR, the TCRdb table keeps only in-frame clones and is missing some. This sample yields about 120,000 clones, of which 65% to 75% are seen a single time; more than 3.5% belongs to the top ten. Source material: PBMCs. The receptor source for this set is a woman aged 40 to 49 in good health and CMV-seropositive.

This clone has only a few counts. The rearrangement joins TRBV12-2 to TRBJ1-5; TRBD1, the table's D call, was not compared with the DNA. TRBV12-2 is an annotated pseudogene. CDR3 size: 20 residues. The CDR3 protein is CASRLARTGDARGSRQPQHF. The CDR3 nucleotides read TGTGCAAGTCGCTTAGCCAGGACAGGGGACGCCCGGGGATCTCGTCAGCCCCAGCATTTT.

This clone was picked up one time. The chain recombines TRBV30 with TRBJ1-2, with D hard to call. The CDR3 is made up of 13 amino acids. V dropped 0 bases and J dropped 0 bases, with 5 bases sitting between them. Germline V gene sequence: CDR1 GTSNPN, CDR2 SVGIG (reference sequence). The CDR3 here is CAWSVQANYGYTF. DNA for the CDR3: TGTGCCTGGAGTGTGCAGGCTAACTATGGCTACACCTTC.

A few counts support this clone. V gene TRBV4-3 combines with J gene TRBJ1-1, with TRBD1 matching over 11 bases. This CDR3 is built from 16 residues. Per germline, CDR1 LGHNA and CDR2 YSLEER. Germline trimming cut 0 bases from V and 4 bases from J; bases unmatched to any gene: 4. CDR3 protein: CASSQEYGTGGTEAFF. In nucleotides, the CDR3 is TGCGCCAGCAGCCAAGAATACGGGACAGGGGGCACTGAAGCTTTCTTT.

Of note for this clone: Within the sample, other DNA sequences also encode this same CDR3. The rearrangement uses TRBV5-4 and TRBJ1-2; D might be TRBD1 (5 bases). V was shortened by 2 bases and J by 4 bases, with 9 bases between the two germline ends. This CDR3 contains 13 residues. Germline V CDR1 and CDR2: SGHNT, YYREEE (reference sequence). The CDR3, as DNA: TGTGCCAGCAGCTTAGGGGCAGGCTATGGCTACACCTTC. It specifies CASSLGAGYGYTF.

This clone was seen a few times. This rearrangement joins TRBV29-1 to TRBJ2-7; 8 bases map to TRBD2. Unmatched junction bases numbered 7, after V lost 3 bases and J lost 6 bases. This CDR3 has 13 residues. Germline CDR1 SQVTM, CDR2 ANQGSEA. CDR3 amino acids: CSVESGGSVEQYF. Here the CDR3 DNA reads TGCAGCGTTGAGTCGGGGGGGAGTGTCGAGCAGTACTTC.

This chain joins TRBV19 and TRBJ2-1; 11 bases are a match to TRBD2. The V gene end was trimmed by 7 bases and the J gene end by 7 bases; junction bases not matched to a gene: 9. CDR3 length equals 15 residues. Germline loops: CDR1 LNHDA, CDR2 SQIVND (reference sequence). CDR3 sequence: CASTSIGTSGNEQFF. The CDR3 DNA sequence: TGTGCCAGTACTAGTATTGGGACTAGCGGTAATGAGCAGTTCTTC.

The V and J genes are TRBV30 and TRBJ1-1; D unresolved. This CDR3 spans 15 amino acids. The germline V gene encodes CDR1 GTSNPN and CDR2 SVGIG (reference sequence). Trimming cost V 0 bases and J 1 base, with 12 bases left between them. The DNA of the CDR3 is TGTGCCTGGAGTGTGATAACACGCCCGAACACTGAAGCTTTCTTT. It codes for CAWSVITRPNTEAFF.

V gene TRBV29-1 combines with J gene TRBJ1-2; D gene uncertain. CDR1 and CDR2 (germline): SQVTM, ANQGSEA. The CDR3 sequence is 11 residues long. Deletions cut 5 bases from V and 8 bases from J, with 12 bases between. The CDR3, as DNA: TGCAGCGTTTCAGAGGGTTGGGGCTACACCTTC. Protein sequence: CSVSEGWGYTF.

This clone was detected a few times. V gene TRBV5-1 combines with J gene TRBJ1-1; 9 bases match TRBD1. Germline V CDR1 and CDR2: SGHRS, YFSETQ. V dropped 5 bases and J dropped 4; count of bases not matched to a gene: 6. The CDR3 sequence is 14 residues long. CDR3 nucleotide sequence: TGCGCCAGCAGGGGACAGGGACCGAGCACTGAAGCTTTCTTT. Amino acid sequence: CASRGQGPSTEAFF.

This clone was recorded a few times. The rearrangement links TRBV5-6 to TRBJ2-7, with D perhaps matching TRBD1 (6 bases). The V gene's germline CDR1 is SGHDT and CDR2 YYEEEE. This CDR3 region has 14 residues. Trimming removed 4 bases from V and 1 base from J, with 12 bases in between. The DNA for the CDR3 is TGTGCCAGCAGCCAGGGACACGGTTCCTACGAGCAGTACTTC. It encodes CASSQGHGSYEQYF.

The CDR3 DNA is TGTGCCAGCTCTCGGCAGGGCGCACTAAATGAAAAACTGTTTTTT. It yields the protein CASSRQGALNEKLFF. The chain couples TRBV18 to TRBJ1-4; D possibly corresponds to TRBD1 (5 bases). Germline V gene data show CDR1 as KGHSH and CDR2 as LQKENI. Trimming removed 6 bases at V and 5 bases at J, with 16 bases between. CDR3 size: 15 residues.

V is TRBV15 and J is TRBJ2-7; 8 bases align to TRBD1. The CDR3 has 17 amino acids. The V gene's germline CDR1 is LNHNV and CDR2 YYDKDF (reference sequence). The V segment lost 3 bases and the J segment 2 bases; nucleotides outside the gene matches: 12. The CDR3 is CATSSGQGVRTTYEQYF. The CDR3 DNA reads TGTGCCACCAGCAGTGGACAGGGAGTCAGGACCACCTACGAGCAGTACTTC.

This clone occurred a few times. The chain is built from TRBV11-1 and TRBJ1-1; D possibly corresponds to TRBD1 (6 bases). V lost 8 bases, J lost 1 base, and 17 bases lay in between. Germline V CDR1 and CDR2: SGHAT, FQDESV (reference sequence). The CDR3 contains 15 residues. The DNA of the CDR3 is TGTGCCAGCGGAACAGGGTGGGCTACGAACACTGAAGCTTTCTTT. This codes for CASGTGWATNTEAFF.

Points on this clone: Other DNA sequences in this sample translate to the same CDR3. The CDR3 DNA reads TGTGCCAGCAGCTTAGAGGGGGGGGTGTCACACTACAATGAGCAGTTCTTC. Its protein is CASSLEGGVSHYNEQFF. This chain connects TRBV7-2 to TRBJ2-1; a weak D match, TRBD2 (7 bases). Germline CDR1 is SGHTA and CDR2 is FQGNSA. The CDR3 covers 17 residues. V was clipped by 1 base and J by 3 bases, with 16 bases between them.

The chain couples TRBV7-6 to TRBJ2-2; possible D gene TRBD1, 5 bases. The length of the CDR3 is 15 residues. Germline values: CDR1 SGHVS, CDR2 FNYEAQ. Trimming took off 5 bases at V and 4 bases at J, with 14 bases between the two ends. DNA for the CDR3: TGTGCCAGCAGCCTGAGACAGCATCCCACCGGGGAGCTGTTTTTT. Translated, it gives CASSLRQHPTGELFF. Drawing the rest from reference TRBV7-6 and TRBJ2-2, the complete variable domain is GAGVSQSPRYKVTKRGQDVALRCDPISGHVSLYWYRQALGQGPEFLTYFNYEAQQDKSGLPNDRFSAERPEGSISTLTIQRTEQRDSAMYRCASSLRQHPTGELFFGEGSRLTVL.

This clone was found a few times. The chain couples TRBV7-2 to TRBJ1-2, with 9 bases identical to TRBD1. Germline loops: CDR1 SGHTA, CDR2 FQGNSA. The CDR3 is made up of 18 amino acids. V gave up 2 bases and J gave up 3 bases; unmatched junction bases: 13. The CDR3 DNA follows: TGTGCCAGCAGCTTAACGCCTGGGCCGGGACAGGGAGACTATGGCTACACCTTC. This encodes CASSLTPGPGQGDYGYTF.

The chain couples TRBV19 to TRBJ1-5; no clear D gene. The CDR3 contains 14 residues. Germline V gives CDR1 LNHDA, CDR2 SQIVND (reference sequence). The germline V and J ends were trimmed by 7 bases and 2 bases, with 12 bases remaining between them. The CDR3 loop is CASTLGFGNQPQHF. As DNA, the CDR3 is TGTGCCAGTACGCTGGGCTTCGGCAATCAGCCCCAGCATTTT.

This chain links TRBV29-1 with TRBJ2-5; 10 positions agree with TRBD1. Germline CDR1 reads SQVTM; CDR2 reads ANQGSEA. The junction had 9 bases not matched to a gene; V was cut back by 6 bases and J by 5 bases. This CDR3 is built from 14 residues. CDR3 loop: CSVRQGAGRETQYF. CDR3 nucleotides: TGCAGCGTCCGACAGGGGGCTGGGAGGGAGACCCAGTACTTC.

This rearrangement joins TRBV9 to TRBJ2-7, with 7 bases identical to TRBD2. The CDR3 length is 15 residues. With 1 base clipped from V and 10 bases from J, the junction kept 14 bases outside the gene matches. CDR1 and CDR2 (germline): SGDLS, YYNGEE. The CDR3 DNA sequence: TGTGCCAGCAGCGTAACTGGGGACTACCAGGAGTCTCAGTACTTC. Translated: CASSVTGDYQESQYF.

For the CDR3, the DNA is TGCGCCAGCAGCTTGGTTGTCCAGAAAGAGACCCAGTACTTC. This encodes CASSLVVQKETQYF. This rearrangement joins TRBV5-1 to TRBJ2-5; no clear D. The germline gives CDR1 SGHRS, CDR2 YFSETQ. The V gene lost 0 bases and the J gene lost 3 bases, with 9 bases spanning the gap. CDR3 length equals 14 residues.

This clone appeared once. The rearrangement joins TRBV13 to TRBJ2-2; 10 bases map to TRBD2. There are 16 residues in the CDR3. V was pared by 5 bases and J by 6 bases, with 9 bases of the junction left unmatched. The V gene's germline CDR1 is PRHDT and CDR2 FYEKMQ (reference sequence). The CDR3 protein is CASSLERGGLPGELFF. The CDR3 nucleotides read TGTGCCAGCAGCCTTGAGCGGGGGGGCCTCCCCGGGGAGCTGTTTTTT.

The CDR3 nucleotides read TGTGCCAGCTCGTCCTCCGGGCAGCCCCAGCATTTT. It encodes CASSSSGQPQHF. The rearrangement joins TRBV18 to TRBJ1-5; D unresolved. Germline-derived CDR1 and CDR2 are KGHSH and LQKENI. V lost 6 bases and J 7 bases, leaving 10 bases between the germline ends. The CDR3 contains 12 residues.

The chain uses TRBV30 and TRBJ1-1; 7 nucleotides match TRBD1. V lost 2 bases and J lost 1; bases outside the gene matches: 7. CDR1 and CDR2 from the germline V gene are GTSNPN and SVGIG (reference sequence). The CDR3 is made up of 15 amino acids. CDR3 sequence (DNA): TGTGCCTGGAGTCCAAACAGGGGAGCGAACACTGAAGCTTTCTTT. It yields the protein CAWSPNRGANTEAFF.

This clone appeared once. This chain connects TRBV18 to TRBJ2-5; 7 positions match TRBD2. Germline CDR1 and CDR2: KGHSH and LQKENI. The trim removed 3 bases at V and 2 bases at J, leaving 9 bases unmatched. This CDR3 is 16 amino acids long. The CDR3 reads CASSPYKAGSQETQYF. The CDR3 DNA reads TGTGCCAGCTCACCTTATAAAGCGGGATCACAAGAGACCCAGTACTTC.